These 9 T cell receptor beta chains were sequenced from one sample in a study of graft-versus-host responses after intestinal transplantation. These TCRs are of unknown antigen specificity. The protocol was immunoSEQ multiplex PCR, while the TCRdb copy is restricted to in-frame clones and leaves out a portion. The data hold 65,000 to 90,000 clones, with approximately 88% observed a single time. Source: unstimulated CD8+ T cells sorted from spleen or lymph node cells, taken before intestinal transplant. Source of these receptors: a human donor who received an intestinal transplant.

The chain links TRBV4-1 to TRBJ2-3; 9 positions agree with TRBD2. Germline trimming cut 0 bases from V and 3 bases from J; bases unmatched to any gene: 7. CDR3 size: 17 residues. Germline V gives CDR1 MGHRA, CDR2 YSYEKL. The DNA for the CDR3 is TGCGCCAGCAGCCAAGAGGGGGAGCGGGAGGCGACAGATACGCAGTATTTT. The encoded protein is CASSQEGEREATDTQYF.

A remark on this clone: Mismatch with germline at one junction end may stem from a read error. This rearrangement joins TRBV5-1 to TRBJ2-1; D not certain. Germline V gene data show CDR1 as SGHRS and CDR2 as YFSETQ. This CDR3 comprises 12 residues. The CDR3 protein is CASSLVGYRRVF. The CDR3 region has the DNA TGCGCCAGCAGCTTGGTGGGCTACCGCCGAGTCTTC.

In its sample, this clone was seen once. This sequence joins TRBV27 and TRBJ2-7; D gene uncertain. The V and J ends lost 5 bases and 5 bases respectively, with 19 bases between them. Per the germline V gene, CDR1 is MNHEY and CDR2 is SMNVEV (reference sequence). CDR3 length equals 15 residues. Here the CDR3 reads CASSLTAGRVNEQYF. In DNA, the CDR3 is TGTGCCAGCAGTCTTACGGCCGGTCGGGTTAACGAGCAGTACTTC.

This clone was picked up one time. This chain uses TRBV5-4 with TRBJ2-1; weak D call: TRBD1 (6 bases). V was pared by 3 bases and J by 6 bases, with 10 bases between. Germline CDR1 SGHNT, CDR2 YYREEE (reference sequence). CDR3 length equals 13 residues. CDR3 residues: CASSSDRINEQFF. The CDR3, as DNA: TGTGCCAGCAGCTCAGACAGGATCAATGAGCAGTTCTTC.

The V call is TRBV28, the J call TRBJ1-5; perhaps TRBD1 as D (5 bases). The CDR3 is made up of 16 amino acids. Germline CDR1 is MDHEN and CDR2 is SYDVKM. V was shortened by 5 bases and J by 0 bases, with 14 bases between the two germline ends. The CDR3 loop is CASSPGGRYSNQPQHF. Here the CDR3 DNA reads TGTGCCAGCAGTCCCGGGGGACGCTATAGCAATCAGCCCCAGCATTTT.

The chain uses TRBV5-1 and TRBJ1-1, with 9 bases fitting TRBD1. CDR1 is SGHRS and CDR2 is YFSETQ in the germline V gene. With 5 bases clipped from V and 1 base from J, the junction kept 15 bases outside the gene matches. The CDR3 totals 18 residues. The DNA of the CDR3 is TGCGCCAGCAGAAGGACAGGGGAGTCCCATTGGTCGAACACTGAAGCTTTCTTT. This codes for CASRRTGESHWSNTEAFF.

The chain combines TRBV9 with TRBJ2-2, with TRBD2 identical over 8 bases. Germline CDR1 is SGDLS and CDR2 is YYNGEE. The CDR3 contains 17 residues. The V gene end was trimmed by 3 bases and the J gene end by 0 bases; junction bases not matched to a gene: 7. The CDR3 region has the DNA TGTGCCAGCAGCGATACTTTTAGCGGGACGAACACCGGGGAGCTGTTTTTT. Protein: CASSDTFSGTNTGELFF.

The chain combines TRBV18 with TRBJ2-7; 12 bases fit TRBD1. Unmatched junction bases numbered 10, after V lost 3 bases and J lost 7 bases. The CDR3 length is 16 residues. Germline V gives CDR1 KGHSH, CDR2 LQKENI. The CDR3 DNA reads TGTGCCAGCTCACCCCTCCGGGGACAGGGGGCAAGAGAGCAGTACTTC. Its protein is CASSPLRGQGAREQYF.

Here the CDR3 DNA reads TGTGCCAGCAGTCCAACAGGGGCCCAGTCCTACGAGCAGTACTTC. This encodes CASSPTGAQSYEQYF. The rearrangement links TRBV27 to TRBJ2-7; 7 bases are shared with TRBD1. Germline CDR1 is MNHEY and CDR2 is SMNVEV (reference sequence). The trim removed 5 bases at V and 1 base at J, leaving 8 bases unmatched. The CDR3 loop spans 15 amino acids.